Below are 21 T cell receptor beta chains sequenced from a single sample in a study of T-cell memory formation after mild COVID-19. MiXCR was run by TCRdb on the 5' RACE reads, yielding one entry per CDR3 protein. The sample holds about 190,000 distinct CDR3 sequences, 15% to 20% seen once. Sequenced: PBMCs or a T cell subset sorted from them (not recorded which). Source of these receptors: an adult woman who had mild COVID-19 (a few samples of this study predate the infection). Cell type and time point are not known.

The chain combines TRBV29-1 with TRBJ2-2; TRBD1 is a possible D gene (5 bases). CDR1 is SQVTM and CDR2 is ANQGSEA in the germline V gene. The CDR3 loop spans 14 amino acids. Trimming removed 4 bases from V and 5 bases from J, with 14 bases in between. CDR3 nucleotide sequence: TGCAGCGTTGTAAAGCCGAAGGGGACCGGGGAGCTGTTTTTT. It translates to CSVVKPKGTGELFF.

There are many counts of this clonotype. The chain couples TRBV5-1 to TRBJ2-3, with D unresolved. Germline CDR1 reads SGHRS; CDR2 reads YFSETQ. V lost 1 base, J lost 1 base, and 10 bases lay in between. The CDR3 runs 15 residues. CDR3 residues: CASSLRVAGTDTQYF. The CDR3 DNA reads as TGCGCCAGCAGCTTGCGGGTAGCTGGCACAGATACGCAGTATTTT.

This chain connects TRBV4-1 to TRBJ2-5; TRBD2 matches at 10 bases. The germline gives CDR1 MGHRA, CDR2 YSYEKL. The length of the CDR3 is 15 residues. V lost 4 bases and J lost 3; bases outside the gene matches: 5. The CDR3 protein is CASSRDGLAEETQYF. DNA for the CDR3: TGCGCCAGCAGCCGCGACGGACTAGCGGAAGAGACCCAGTACTTC.

The genes are TRBV7-8 and TRBJ1-5, with 7 positions matching TRBD1. The CDR3 length is 16 residues. The germline V gene has CDR1 SGHVS and CDR2 FQNEAQ. Germline trimming cut 7 bases from V and 4 bases from J; bases unmatched to any gene: 13. The CDR3 protein is CASTVRAGGSNQPQHF. In DNA form, the CDR3 reads TGTGCCAGCACCGTAAGGGCAGGGGGGAGTAATCAGCCCCAGCATTTT.

This sequence joins TRBV29-1 and TRBJ1-1; 8 bases match TRBD1. This CDR3 is built from 13 residues. Germline V CDR1 and CDR2: SQVTM, ANQGSEA. The V gene end was trimmed by 7 bases and the J gene end by 0 bases; junction bases not matched to a gene: 4. The DNA for the CDR3 is TGCAGCGCTGGACAGGGCTTGAACACTGAAGCTTTCTTT. As protein: CSAGQGLNTEAFF. The variable domain in full, with the rest retrieved from reference TRBV29-1 and TRBJ1-1, is SAVISQKPSRDICQRGTSLTIQCQVDSQVTMMFWYRQQPGQSLTLIATANQGSEATYESGFVIDKFPISRPNLTFSTLTVSNMSPEDSSIYLCSAGQGLNTEAFFGQGTRLTVV.

The chain joins TRBV10-3 to TRBJ2-5; D perhaps matches TRBD2 (5 bases). From germline, CDR1 is ENHRY and CDR2 SYGVKD. The CDR3 length is 15 residues. The germline V and J ends were trimmed by 3 bases and 2 bases, with 13 bases remaining between them. The CDR3 DNA is TGTGCCATCAGTGATCAAAGAGCGGCGCAAGAGACCCAGTACTTC. Protein sequence: CAISDQRAAQETQYF.

This sequence joins TRBV5-1 and TRBJ1-3, with D unresolved. V lost 0 bases, J lost 12 bases, and 19 bases lay in between. CDR3 length: 15 amino acids. Germline assignment: CDR1 SGHRS and CDR2 YFSETQ. This CDR3 reads CASSLGGAGPDDIYF. As DNA, the CDR3 is TGCGCCAGCAGCTTGGGAGGCGCGGGTCCGGATGACATATATTTT.

This clonotype appeared a few times. This chain uses TRBV5-1 with TRBJ2-7; D is unclear. Germline CDR1 SGHRS, CDR2 YFSETQ. V lost 4 bases and J lost 0, with 8 bases in between. The CDR3 spans 13 residues. The CDR3: CASSPLDSYEQYF. Here the CDR3 DNA reads TGCGCCAGCAGCCCCTTAGACTCCTACGAGCAGTACTTC.

This clonotype appeared a few times. V is TRBV18 and J is TRBJ1-2; weak D call: TRBD1 (5 bases). CDR3 length: 13 amino acids. V lost 4 bases and J lost 4, with 10 bases in between. Germline CDR1 and CDR2: KGHSH and LQKENI. Written as DNA, the CDR3 is TGTGCCAGCTCACATTACGACAGCTATGGCTACACCTTC. Translated: CASSHYDSYGYTF.

The V gene is TRBV5-8, the J gene TRBJ2-3; 9 bases match TRBD2. This CDR3 region has 14 residues. CDR1 is SGHTS and CDR2 is YDEGEE in the germline V gene. J lost 4 bases, V lost 2 bases, and 2 bases had no gene match. CDR3 in DNA: TGTGCCAGCAGCTTAATAGCGGGAGCAGATACGCAGTATTTT. Translation gives CASSLIAGADTQYF.

The rearrangement links TRBV7-8 to TRBJ2-7, with 10 bases that match TRBD2. The V gene end was trimmed by 1 base and the J gene end by 0 bases; junction bases not matched to a gene: 12. The germline CDR1 and CDR2 sequences are SGHVS and FQNEAQ. The CDR3 spans 19 residues. CDR3 amino acids: CASSLDGLAVVKSSYEQYF. As DNA, the CDR3 is TGTGCCAGCAGCTTAGATGGACTAGCGGTCGTTAAGAGCTCCTACGAGCAGTACTTC.

This clonotype has a handful of counts. This rearrangement joins TRBV5-1 to TRBJ2-5, with D possibly TRBD2 on 5 matching bases. Trimming left V 0 bases short and J 3 bases short, with 18 bases between. The CDR3 is 17 amino acids. Germline V gene data show CDR1 as SGHRS and CDR2 as YFSETQ. CDR3 in DNA: TGCGCCAGCAGCTTGGTAATTAGCTTGGGAGTCAAAGAGACCCAGTACTTC. Amino acid sequence: CASSLVISLGVKETQYF.

The chain combines TRBV4-3 with TRBJ2-5; 8 bases align to TRBD2. This CDR3 has 16 residues. The trim removed 0 bases at V and 5 bases at J, leaving 8 bases unmatched. Germline V gene sequence: CDR1 LGHNA, CDR2 YSLEER. In DNA, the CDR3 is TGCGCCAGCAGCCAAGATCAAGGACTAGCTCGGGAGACCCAGTACTTC. This gives the protein CASSQDQGLARETQYF.

This clonotype has just a few counts. The V gene is TRBV6-5, the J gene TRBJ2-5, with TRBD2 as a possible D gene (5 bases). The CDR3 runs to 14 residues. Germline loops: CDR1 MNHEY, CDR2 SVGAGI. V dropped 2 bases and J dropped 0 bases, with 7 bases sitting between them. DNA for the CDR3: TGTGCCAGCAGTTACGGACTTAACCAAGAGACCCAGTACTTC. It yields the protein CASSYGLNQETQYF.

This clonotype showed up just a few times. The rearrangement joins TRBV9 to TRBJ1-2; D not certain. CDR3 length: 11 residues. V gave up 4 bases and J gave up 3 bases, with 4 bases separating them. Germline V gene sequence: CDR1 SGDLS, CDR2 YYNGEE. CDR3 nucleotide sequence: TGTGCCAGCAGCTCTGACTATGGCTACACCTTC. Translated: CASSSDYGYTF.

This clonotype was seen only a few times. V is TRBV20-1 and J is TRBJ1-2, with a possible D match to TRBD1 (5 bases). Germline V gene lookup returns CDR1 DFQATT and CDR2 SNEGSKA (reference sequence). Trimming took off 7 bases at V and 8 bases at J, with 17 bases between the two ends. The CDR3 is made up of 12 amino acids. The CDR3, as DNA: TGCAGTGTGTCCTCCAGGGCAAGCGGCTACACCTTC. Protein product: CSVSSRASGYTF.

This clonotype was counted between two and nine times. This rearrangement joins TRBV15 to TRBJ2-7; D uncertain. CDR3 length equals 12 residues. CDR1 and CDR2 from the germline V gene are LNHNV and YYDKDF (reference sequence). V was trimmed by 4 bases and J by 6 bases, leaving 10 bases between them. Here the CDR3 DNA reads TGTGCCACCAGCACAAGGTTGGGCGAGCAGTACTTC. This sequence encodes CATSTRLGEQYF.

This clonotype was observed a handful of times. This chain links TRBV7-2 with TRBJ1-1, with D possibly being TRBD1 (6 bases). This CDR3 region has 14 residues. Trimming removed 5 bases at V and 1 base at J, with 11 bases between. Germline V gene data show CDR1 as SGHTA and CDR2 as FQGNSA. CDR3 sequence (DNA): TGTGCCAGCAGCCCGACCAGGGGGAACACTGAAGCTTTCTTT. Translation: CASSPTRGNTEAFF.

The chain joins TRBV3-1 to TRBJ2-1; D is perhaps TRBD2 (6 bases). The CDR3 contains 14 residues. V lost 4 bases and J 12 bases, leaving 19 bases between the germline ends. Germline CDR1 and CDR2: LGHDT and YNNKEL (reference sequence). DNA for the CDR3: TGTGCCAGCAGCCTTGCGGAGGGAAGGGGTTGGCAGTTCTTC. Translated, it gives CASSLAEGRGWQFF.

The V gene is TRBV4-1, the J gene TRBJ1-2, with D possibly matching TRBD1 (6 bases). The CDR3 runs to 14 residues. V gave up 0 bases and J gave up 2 bases, with 7 bases separating them. Germline-derived CDR1 and CDR2 are MGHRA and YSYEKL. The CDR3 protein is CASSQERGNYGYTF. The CDR3 DNA sequence: TGCGCCAGCAGCCAAGAAAGGGGGAACTATGGCTACACCTTC.

This clonotype was seen a handful of times. The chain recombines TRBV27 with TRBJ1-2, with 8 bases fitting TRBD1. Germline V CDR1 and CDR2: MNHEY, SMNVEV (reference sequence). J gave up 8 bases and V 3 bases, and 14 bases lay outside the gene matches. CDR3 length: 16 residues. CDR3 loop: CASSFSSGQGRGGYTF. The CDR3 DNA sequence: TGTGCCAGCAGTTTTTCGTCCGGACAGGGTAGGGGAGGCTACACCTTC.